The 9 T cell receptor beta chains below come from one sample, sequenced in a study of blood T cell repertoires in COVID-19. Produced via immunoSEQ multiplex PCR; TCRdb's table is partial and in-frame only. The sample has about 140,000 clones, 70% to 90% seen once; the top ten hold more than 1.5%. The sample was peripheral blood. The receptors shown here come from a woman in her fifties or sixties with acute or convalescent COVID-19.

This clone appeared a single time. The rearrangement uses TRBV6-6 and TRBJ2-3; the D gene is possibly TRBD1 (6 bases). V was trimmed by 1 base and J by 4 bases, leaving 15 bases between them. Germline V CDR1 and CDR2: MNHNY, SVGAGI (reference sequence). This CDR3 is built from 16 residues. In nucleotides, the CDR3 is TGTGCCAGCAGTTACTTGGGACAAGGTCGGCCAGATACGCAGTATTTT. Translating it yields CASSYLGQGRPDTQYF.

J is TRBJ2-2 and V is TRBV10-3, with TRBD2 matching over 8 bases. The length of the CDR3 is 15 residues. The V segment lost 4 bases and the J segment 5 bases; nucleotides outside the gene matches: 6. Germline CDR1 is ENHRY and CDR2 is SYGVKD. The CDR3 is CAISAAGGGTGELFF. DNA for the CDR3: TGTGCCATCAGTGCTGCGGGGGGTGGGACCGGGGAGCTGTTTTTT.

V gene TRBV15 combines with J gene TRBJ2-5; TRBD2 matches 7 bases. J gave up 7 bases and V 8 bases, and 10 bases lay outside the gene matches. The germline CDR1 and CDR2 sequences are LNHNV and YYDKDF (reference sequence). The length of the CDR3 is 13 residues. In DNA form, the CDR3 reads TGTGCCACCGCTCAACTGCCGGGAGGGACCCAGTACTTC. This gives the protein CATAQLPGGTQYF.

CDR3 bases: TGTGCCAGCAATAGCCTTTATGGACTAGCGGTTGTCCCGAACACAGATACGCAGTATTTT. Translating it yields CASNSLYGLAVVPNTDTQYF. V gene TRBV27 combines with J gene TRBJ2-3; TRBD2 matches 10 bases. Germline-derived CDR1 and CDR2 are MNHEY and SMNVEV (reference sequence). CDR3 length: 20 amino acids. The J segment lost 2 bases and the V segment lost 7 bases, leaving 21 bases of the junction unmatched.

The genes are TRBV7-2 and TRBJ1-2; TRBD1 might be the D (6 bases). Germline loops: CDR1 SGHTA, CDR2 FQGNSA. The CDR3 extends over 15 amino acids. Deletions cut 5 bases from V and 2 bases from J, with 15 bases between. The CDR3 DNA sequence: TGTGCCAGCAGCCAGCAGACAGGCGCCAACTATGGCTACACCTTC. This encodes CASSQQTGANYGYTF. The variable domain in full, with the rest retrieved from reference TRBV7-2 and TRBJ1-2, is GAGVSQSPSNKVTEKGKDVELRCDPISGHTALYWYRQSLGQGLEFLIYFQGNSAPDKSGLPSDRFSAERTGGSVSTLTIQRTQQEDSAVYLCASSQQTGANYGYTFGSGTRLTVV.

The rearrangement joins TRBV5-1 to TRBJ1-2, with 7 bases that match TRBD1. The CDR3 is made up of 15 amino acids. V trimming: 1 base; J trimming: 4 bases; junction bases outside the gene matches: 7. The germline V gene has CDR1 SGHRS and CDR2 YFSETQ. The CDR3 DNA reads TGCGCCAGCAGCTTGCAGGGGGACAGTTTCTATGGCTACACCTTC. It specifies CASSLQGDSFYGYTF.

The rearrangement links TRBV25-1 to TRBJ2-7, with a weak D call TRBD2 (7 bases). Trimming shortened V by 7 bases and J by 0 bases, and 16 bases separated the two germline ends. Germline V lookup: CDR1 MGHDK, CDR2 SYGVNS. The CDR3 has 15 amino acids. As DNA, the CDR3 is TGTGCCAGCACCGAGGGGGGGGCGGGCTCCTACGAGCAGTACTTC. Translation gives CASTEGGAGSYEQYF.

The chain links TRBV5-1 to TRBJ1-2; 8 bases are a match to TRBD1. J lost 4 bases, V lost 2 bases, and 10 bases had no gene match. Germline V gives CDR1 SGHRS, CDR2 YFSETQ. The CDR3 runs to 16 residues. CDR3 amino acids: CASSLSGGAYRYGYTF. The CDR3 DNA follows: TGCGCCAGCAGCTTATCAGGGGGCGCTTACCGCTATGGCTACACCTTC.

For the CDR3, the DNA is TGTGCCAGCAGCTCCCTCGACAGGGACTATGGCTACACCTTC. Its protein is CASSSLDRDYGYTF. V gene TRBV5-6 combines with J gene TRBJ1-2; 7 bases are shared with TRBD1. CDR1 is SGHDT, CDR2 YYEEEE, per germline. With V trimmed by 3 bases and J by 3 bases, 5 bases remained unmatched. CDR3 length: 14 amino acids.